These 11 T cell receptor beta chains were sequenced from one sample in a study of blood T cell repertoires in COVID-19. The repertoire was sequenced with immunoSEQ multiplex PCR; TCRdb's copy has only in-frame clones and lacks some. The sample holds approximately 170,000 clones, 80% to 85% seen once. The sample comprised peripheral blood. The receptors were sampled from a human donor with acute or convalescent COVID-19. The donor label of this sample is uncertain.

This chain uses TRBV23-1 with TRBJ1-5; the match to TRBD1 covers 11 bases. TRBV23-1 carries the ORF label, with uncertain function. V lost 4 bases, J lost 6 bases, and 17 bases stayed unmatched. There are 19 residues in the CDR3. The CDR3: CASSRFRDRGRPFTQPQHF. DNA of the CDR3: TGCGCCAGCAGTCGATTTCGGGACAGGGGGAGACCCTTTACTCAGCCCCAGCATTTT.

V usage is TRBV4-2 and J usage is TRBJ1-1; 8 positions match TRBD1. Germline V gene data show CDR1 as LGHNA and CDR2 as YNFKEQ. The CDR3 has 13 residues. The V gene end was trimmed by 3 bases and the J gene end by 5 bases; junction bases not matched to a gene: 2. The DNA of the CDR3 is TGTGCCAGCAGCCAGACAGGGGAAACTGAAGCTTTCTTT. Translating gives CASSQTGETEAFF.

The chain combines TRBV19 with TRBJ2-7; 7 nucleotides line up with TRBD1. This CDR3 comprises 14 residues. Unmatched junction bases numbered 6, after V lost 7 bases and J lost 0 bases. Germline CDR1 reads LNHDA; CDR2 reads SQIVND (reference sequence). CDR3 protein: CASKKTGSSYEQYF. CDR3 nucleotides: TGTGCCAGTAAAAAGACAGGGAGCTCCTACGAGCAGTACTTC. The full variable domain, completed using reference TRBV19 and TRBJ2-7, is DGGITQSPKYLFRKEGQNVTLSCEQNLNHDAMYWYRQDPGQGLRLIYYSQIVNDFQKGDIAEGYSVSREKKESFPLTVTSAQKNPTAFYLCASKKTGSSYEQYFGPGTRLTVT.

This clone appeared a few times. V gene TRBV5-1 combines with J gene TRBJ1-3; D is unclear. The CDR3 covers 15 residues. Germline CDR1 SGHRS, CDR2 YFSETQ. V was pared by 0 bases and J by 2 bases, with 9 bases between. The CDR3 here is CASSLAATTGNTIYF. In nucleotides, the CDR3 is TGCGCCAGCAGCTTGGCCGCGACAACTGGAAACACCATATATTTT.

The J gene is TRBJ2-1, the V gene TRBV12-5; D is possibly TRBD1 (6 bases). Germline CDR1 LGHNT, CDR2 FRNRAP. The CDR3 is made up of 16 amino acids. V was clipped by 1 base and J by 4 bases, with 14 bases between them. The CDR3 sequence: CASGLAPLGQYNEQFF. CDR3 in DNA: TGTGCTAGTGGTTTGGCACCACTTGGACAGTACAATGAGCAGTTCTTC.

In DNA form, the CDR3 reads TGCGCCAGCAGCCAGGGTTTAGGTCAGCCCCAGCATTTT. Residues: CASSQGLGQPQHF. The chain couples TRBV5-1 to TRBJ1-5; maybe TRBD1 (5 bases). Trimming shortened V by 4 bases and J by 6 bases, and 11 bases separated the two germline ends. Germline V gives CDR1 SGHRS, CDR2 YFSETQ. The CDR3 totals 13 residues.

The V and J genes are TRBV19 and TRBJ1-4; 7 nucleotides match TRBD1. Germline V gives CDR1 LNHDA, CDR2 SQIVND (reference sequence). The CDR3 consists of 15 residues. The ends lost 7 bases at V and 3 bases at J; junction bases unmatched: 8. CDR3: CASTDRVAANEKLFF. The CDR3 coding sequence is TGTGCCAGTACCGACAGGGTCGCGGCTAATGAAAAACTGTTTTTT. Full variable domain (outside the CDR3, taken from reference TRBV19 and TRBJ1-4): DGGITQSPKYLFRKEGQNVTLSCEQNLNHDAMYWYRQDPGQGLRLIYYSQIVNDFQKGDIAEGYSVSREKKESFPLTVTSAQKNPTAFYLCASTDRVAANEKLFFGSGTQLSVL.

V is TRBV19 and J is TRBJ2-1; 13 nucleotides line up with TRBD2. The CDR3 length is 13 residues. After removal of 8 bases from V and 10 bases from J, the junction contained 5 bases not matched to a gene. Germline V gene sequence: CDR1 LNHDA, CDR2 SQIVND (reference sequence). The CDR3 loop reads CASLGLAGLEQFF. The CDR3, as DNA: TGTGCCAGTTTGGGACTAGCGGGATTAGAGCAGTTCTTC.

This sequence joins TRBV30 and TRBJ1-2; D gene unclear. The CDR3 length is 13 residues. V was cut by 3 bases and J by 8 bases, with 16 bases left in between. CDR1 is GTSNPN and CDR2 is SVGIG in the germline V gene (reference sequence). CDR3 protein: CAWSGARSLGYTF. DNA for the CDR3: TGTGCCTGGAGCGGAGCGAGGTCCCTCGGCTACACCTTC. Complete variable domain (other parts from reference TRBV30 and TRBJ1-2): SQTIHQWPATLVQPVGSPLSLECTVEGTSNPNLYWYRQAAGRGLQLLFYSVGIGQISSEVPQNLSASRPQDRQFILSSKKLLLSDSGFYLCAWSGARSLGYTFGSGTRLTVV.

CDR3 loop: CASSWDRGRETQYF. CDR3 nucleotide sequence: TGTGCCAGCAGTTGGGACAGGGGGCGAGAGACCCAGTACTTC. The chain combines TRBV5-4 with TRBJ2-5, with TRBD1 identical over 12 bases. Unmatched junction bases numbered 3, after V lost 5 bases and J lost 4 bases. Germline assignment: CDR1 SGHNT and CDR2 YYREEE (reference sequence). CDR3 length: 14 residues.

The chain is built from TRBV5-1 and TRBJ2-2; D is uncertain. The germline CDR1 and CDR2 sequences are SGHRS and YFSETQ. The germline V and J ends were trimmed by 4 bases and 1 base, with 8 bases remaining between them. The length of the CDR3 is 14 residues. This CDR3 reads CASSNNRNTGELFF. In nucleotides, the CDR3 is TGCGCCAGCAGCAACAACAGGAACACCGGGGAGCTGTTTTTT.